Listed here are 30 T cell receptor beta chains from one sample, sequenced in a study of cytomegalovirus exposure and HLA in healthy donors. Vbeta (60) and Jbeta (13) primers were used in the PCR. Clones were read by immunoSEQ multiplex PCR, and TCRdb kept only the in-frame ones, dropping some. Among some 180,000 clones listed, 60% to 85% were seen once. Material: PBMCs. The receptors were sampled from a male donor in good health and CMV-seronegative.

V usage is TRBV28 and J usage is TRBJ1-2; 9 bases are shared with TRBD1. CDR1 is MDHEN and CDR2 is SYDVKM in the germline V gene. The V segment lost 1 base and the J segment 4 bases; nucleotides outside the gene matches: 7. CDR3 length: 16 amino acids. The CDR3 region is CASSLFADRGSYGYTF. DNA of the CDR3: TGTGCCAGCAGTTTATTCGCCGACAGGGGGAGCTATGGCTACACCTTC.

The rearrangement links TRBV19 to TRBJ2-5; D is possibly TRBD2 (5 bases). Trimming pared 2 bases from V and 5 bases from J, leaving 12 bases between. The CDR3 runs to 14 residues. The germline gives CDR1 LNHDA, CDR2 SQIVND (reference sequence). The CDR3 reads CASSIKVPGETQYF. DNA of the CDR3: TGTGCCAGTAGTATAAAGGTCCCGGGGGAGACCCAGTACTTC.

The V call is TRBV12-5, the J call TRBJ1-3; D possibly corresponds to TRBD1 (6 bases). With 2 bases removed from V and 0 bases from J, the gap between germline ends came to 14 bases. The V gene's germline CDR1 is LGHNT and CDR2 FRNRAP. The CDR3 runs 17 residues. The CDR3 coding sequence is TGTGCTAGTGGTTTGTCCCGACAGGCCTTCTCTGGAAACACCATATATTTT. As protein: CASGLSRQAFSGNTIYF.

The rearrangement links TRBV6-5 to TRBJ2-3; D is possibly TRBD2 (5 bases). The CDR3 totals 12 residues. The V gene lost 2 bases and the J gene lost 11 bases, with 11 bases spanning the gap. Germline CDR1 reads MNHEY; CDR2 reads SVGAGI. The DNA of the CDR3 is TGTGCCAGCAGTTACGCGGGTGGGGAGCAGTATTTT. Protein sequence: CASSYAGGEQYF.

V usage is TRBV5-1 and J usage is TRBJ2-3; TRBD2 might be the D (6 bases). V lost 3 bases and J lost 3, with 20 bases in between. CDR3 size: 17 residues. Germline V gene lookup returns CDR1 SGHRS and CDR2 YFSETQ. The CDR3 region has the DNA TGCGCCAGCAGCTCAAACCCTAGCGACCGTCGGACAGATACGCAGTATTTT. The encoded protein is CASSSNPSDRRTDTQYF. The whole variable domain, filled in from reference TRBV5-1 and TRBJ2-3, reads KAGVTQTPRYLIKTRGQQVTLSCSPISGHRSVSWYQQTPGQGLQFLFEYFSETQRNKGNFPGRFSGRQFSNSRSEMNVSTLELGDSALYLCASSSNPSDRRTDTQYFGPGTRLTVL.

This clone has just a few counts. V and J are TRBV30 and TRBJ1-2; D is possibly TRBD1 (6 bases). This CDR3 has 13 residues. Per germline, CDR1 GTSNPN and CDR2 SVGIG (reference sequence). Trimming stripped 2 bases from V and 8 bases from J, with 15 bases between. CDR3 amino acids: CAWSRDRPRGYTF. CDR3 DNA sequence: TGTGCCTGGAGTCGTGACAGGCCGAGGGGCTACACCTTC.

The chain couples TRBV9 to TRBJ1-2; 9 nucleotides match TRBD1. The CDR3 covers 16 residues. Germline V gene lookup returns CDR1 SGDLS and CDR2 YYNGEE. V lost 3 bases to trimming and J lost 4 bases; unmatched junction nucleotides: 10. CDR3 coding DNA: TGTGCCAGCAGCGCTTTACAGGGGGCGATAGGCTATGGCTACACCTTC. Protein: CASSALQGAIGYGYTF.

The rearrangement joins TRBV10-1 to TRBJ2-7, with D hard to call. CDR1 and CDR2 (germline): WNHNN, SYGVQD (reference sequence). This CDR3 comprises 12 residues. Trimming took off 3 bases at V and 4 bases at J, with 7 bases between the two ends. The CDR3 is CASSDRWYEQYF. For the CDR3, the DNA is TGCGCCAGCAGTGATCGGTGGTACGAGCAGTACTTC.

This clone was detected only a few times. The chain carries TRBV14 and TRBJ2-5, with no clear D. Germline CDR1 reads SGHDN; CDR2 reads FVKESK. The V gene lost 0 bases and the J gene lost 4 bases, with 6 bases spanning the gap. The CDR3 contains 13 residues. Written as DNA, the CDR3 is TGTGCCAGCAGCCAAGACTGGAGAGAGACCCAGTACTTC. Its translation: CASSQDWRETQYF.

This chain links TRBV9 with TRBJ2-3; a weak D match, TRBD1 (7 bases). The germline V gene encodes CDR1 SGDLS and CDR2 YYNGEE. Trimming left V 0 bases short and J 5 bases short, with 16 bases between. This CDR3 has 16 residues. Here the CDR3 DNA reads TGTGCCAGCAGCGTAGCTCAGTGGCAGGGGGGAGATACGCAGTATTTT. Its protein is CASSVAQWQGGDTQYF.

The chain uses TRBV29-1 and TRBJ2-1; D is perhaps TRBD2 (6 bases). The CDR3 loop spans 13 amino acids. Germline values: CDR1 SQVTM, CDR2 ANQGSEA. V lost 3 bases and J 2 bases, leaving 8 bases between the germline ends. CDR3 coding DNA: TGCAGCGTTGACTCTAGCGCCTACAATGAGCAGTTCTTC. Residues: CSVDSSAYNEQFF.

The chain joins TRBV27 to TRBJ1-3; D is unclear. Germline CDR1 and CDR2: MNHEY and SMNVEV (reference sequence). The CDR3 has 14 amino acids. V shed 5 bases and J shed 0 bases, with 8 bases lying between them. CDR3 residues: CASSISSSGNTIYF. CDR3 nucleotides: TGTGCCAGCAGTATTTCGAGCTCTGGAAACACCATATATTTT.

V usage is TRBV18 and J usage is TRBJ1-1; TRBD1 matches at 8 bases. This CDR3 has 15 amino acids. Germline assignment: CDR1 KGHSH and CDR2 LQKENI. J was trimmed by 5 bases and V by 6 bases; bases with no gene match: 11. In DNA form, the CDR3 reads TGTGCCAGCTCCACCCTCGACAGGGGAGAAACTGAAGCTTTCTTT. Amino acids: CASSTLDRGETEAFF.

The V and J genes are TRBV7-2 and TRBJ2-1; 10 nucleotides agree with TRBD2. CDR1 and CDR2 (germline): SGHTA, FQGNSA. This CDR3 contains 15 residues. V lost 2 bases to trimming and J lost 8 bases; unmatched junction nucleotides: 6. The CDR3 coding sequence is TGTGCCAGCAGCTTAAATGGGCTAGCGGGGGATGAGCAGTTCTTC. Protein product: CASSLNGLAGDEQFF. Drawing the rest from reference TRBV7-2 and TRBJ2-1, the complete variable domain is GAGVSQSPSNKVTEKGKDVELRCDPISGHTALYWYRQSLGQGLEFLIYFQGNSAPDKSGLPSDRFSAERTGGSVSTLTIQRTQQEDSAVYLCASSLNGLAGDEQFFGPGTRLTVL.

The V call is TRBV7-9, the J call TRBJ1-2, with D possibly TRBD1 on 5 matching bases. The CDR3 loop spans 16 amino acids. CDR1 and CDR2 (germline): SEHNR, FQNEAQ (reference sequence). Deletions cut 5 bases from V and 6 bases from J, with 22 bases between. The CDR3 region is CASSIRLDIRLDGYTF. The CDR3 DNA is TGTGCCAGCAGCATCAGGCTGGACATTCGGCTTGATGGCTACACCTTC.

Notes on this clone: Distinct nucleotide sequences in the sample also encode this CDR3. The genes are TRBV30 and TRBJ1-6; no reliable D call. V lost 0 bases and J lost 7, with 7 bases in between. The CDR3 spans 13 residues. Germline CDR1 is GTSNPN and CDR2 is SVGIG (reference sequence). CDR3 protein: CAWSVRGNSPLHF. The DNA of the CDR3 is TGTGCCTGGAGTGTACGAGGAAATTCACCCCTCCACTTT.

The rearrangement joins TRBV9 to TRBJ1-4; possible D gene TRBD1, 6 bases. CDR1 and CDR2 from the germline V gene are SGDLS and YYNGEE. Trimming shortened V by 0 bases and J by 5 bases, and 11 bases separated the two germline ends. There are 15 residues in the CDR3. The CDR3 DNA reads as TGTGCCAGCAGCGTAGGAGACAGGTGGAATGAAAAACTGTTTTTT. Translated, it gives CASSVGDRWNEKLFF.

The J gene is TRBJ2-1, the V gene TRBV5-1, with D maybe TRBD1 (6 bases). Trimming stripped 7 bases from V and 6 bases from J, with 14 bases between. Per the germline V gene, CDR1 is SGHRS and CDR2 is YFSETQ. CDR3 length: 13 residues. The CDR3 DNA sequence: TGCGCCAGCGGCAAGGACAGAGGCAATGAGCAGTTCTTC. It specifies CASGKDRGNEQFF. Drawing the rest from reference TRBV5-1 and TRBJ2-1, the complete variable domain is KAGVTQTPRYLIKTRGQQVTLSCSPISGHRSVSWYQQTPGQGLQFLFEYFSETQRNKGNFPGRFSGRQFSNSRSEMNVSTLELGDSALYLCASGKDRGNEQFFGPGTRLTVL.

There are a few counts of this clone. This chain connects TRBV7-3 to TRBJ1-1, with 8 bases identical to TRBD1. V shed 5 bases, J shed 11 bases, and the junction held 13 bases outside the gene matches. CDR3 length: 14 residues. Germline assignment: CDR1 SGHTA and CDR2 FQGTGA. The CDR3: CASSTYQGAQRAFF. The CDR3 DNA sequence: TGTGCCAGCAGCACATATCAGGGGGCGCAGAGGGCTTTCTTT.

CDR3 nucleotide sequence: TGCGCCAGCAGCCAAGGGCGGGGACTAGGCTACAATGAGCAGTTCTTC. Translated, it gives CASSQGRGLGYNEQFF. This chain connects TRBV4-3 to TRBJ2-1; 8 bases are shared with TRBD2. The CDR3 has 16 amino acids. Germline assignment: CDR1 LGHNA and CDR2 YSLEER. Germline trimming cut 1 base from V and 3 bases from J; bases unmatched to any gene: 5.

This clone has only a few counts. The genes are TRBV29-1 and TRBJ2-3; no firm D call. CDR3 length: 14 residues. Germline lookup yields CDR1 SQVTM and CDR2 ANQGSEA. Trimming left V 0 bases short and J 6 bases short, with 13 bases between. In DNA form, the CDR3 reads TGCAGCGTTGAAGAGACTCCGCCGGCGGATACGCAGTATTTT. It yields the protein CSVEETPPADTQYF.

The genes are TRBV28 and TRBJ1-1, with D unclear. Looked up from germline, CDR1 is MDHEN and CDR2 is SYDVKM. V lost 0 bases and J 1 base, leaving 3 bases between the germline ends. The CDR3 is 13 amino acids. The CDR3 coding sequence is TGTGCCAGCAGTTTATGGGCGAACACTGAAGCTTTCTTT. Translation gives CASSLWANTEAFF.

The V gene is TRBV10-1, the J gene TRBJ1-1; 7 nucleotides agree with TRBD1. From germline, CDR1 is WNHNN and CDR2 SYGVQD (reference sequence). The V segment lost 7 bases and the J segment 4 bases; nucleotides outside the gene matches: 15. The CDR3 has 16 residues. CDR3 nucleotides: TGCGCCAGCAAAAGATACTACAGGGGCAGGACCACTGAAGCTTTCTTT. Translating it yields CASKRYYRGRTTEAFF.

CDR3 in DNA: TGCGCCAGCAGCTTGGTGGACAACGATGAGCAGTTCTTC. Translating it yields CASSLVDNDEQFF. This chain joins TRBV5-1 and TRBJ2-1; TRBD1 is a possible D gene (5 bases). The length of the CDR3 is 13 residues. The V gene lost 0 bases and the J gene lost 8 bases, with 9 bases spanning the gap. Germline V CDR1 and CDR2: SGHRS, YFSETQ. Together with reference TRBV5-1 and TRBJ2-1, the CDR3 gives the full variable domain: KAGVTQTPRYLIKTRGQQVTLSCSPISGHRSVSWYQQTPGQGLQFLFEYFSETQRNKGNFPGRFSGRQFSNSRSEMNVSTLELGDSALYLCASSLVDNDEQFFGPGTRLTVL.

The J gene is TRBJ1-4, the V gene TRBV30; maybe TRBD1 (6 bases). This CDR3 has 13 amino acids. The germline CDR1 and CDR2 sequences are GTSNPN and SVGIG (reference sequence). CDR3 nucleotides: TGTGCTCGTAACCAGGGGACTAATGAAAAACTGTTTTTT. This sequence encodes CARNQGTNEKLFF. The full variable domain, its missing parts supplied by reference TRBV30 and TRBJ1-4, is SQTIHQWPATLVQPVGSPLSLECTVEGTSNPNLYWYRQAAGRGLQLLFYSVGIGQISSEVPQNLSASRPQDRQFILSSKKLLLSDSGFYLCARNQGTNEKLFFGSGTQLSVL.

The CDR3 is CASSPPSGTALYEQYF. The DNA for the CDR3 is TGCGCCAGCAGCCCCCCTTCCGGGACAGCCCTTTACGAGCAGTACTTC. The chain joins TRBV4-1 to TRBJ2-7; 7 nucleotides match TRBD1. The V gene end was trimmed by 4 bases and the J gene end by 4 bases; junction bases not matched to a gene: 13. The CDR3 is 16 residues long. In germline, CDR1 is MGHRA, CDR2 YSYEKL.

The chain has TRBV12-5 and TRBJ1-1; TRBD1 aligns across 8 bases. Germline CDR1 and CDR2: LGHNT and FRNRAP. V shed 5 bases, J shed 3 bases, and the junction held 8 bases outside the gene matches. The CDR3 has 15 amino acids. CDR3 region: CASGPGGGWDTEAFF. CDR3 DNA sequence: TGTGCTAGTGGTCCAGGGGGCGGTTGGGACACTGAAGCTTTCTTT.

In this sample, this clone turned up a few times. This sequence joins TRBV27 and TRBJ1-5; TRBD1 is a possible D gene (5 bases). V was shortened by 5 bases and J by 11 bases, with 13 bases between the two germline ends. Germline V lookup: CDR1 MNHEY, CDR2 SMNVEV (reference sequence). This CDR3 contains 12 residues. CDR3 in amino acids: CASSPHRGAQHF. CDR3 in DNA: TGTGCCAGCAGTCCCCATCGGGGGGCCCAGCATTTT.

This clone came up once. V and J are TRBV5-1 and TRBJ2-5; the D gene is possibly TRBD1 (5 bases). The V and J ends lost 2 bases and 2 bases respectively, with 7 bases between them. CDR3 length: 13 residues. Germline CDR1 is SGHRS and CDR2 is YFSETQ. CDR3 loop: CASSFSGQETQYF. The CDR3 bases are TGCGCCAGCAGCTTCTCAGGGCAAGAGACCCAGTACTTC.

This sequence joins TRBV19 and TRBJ2-3; D gene unclear. Between the trimmed V and J ends, which lost 3 bases and 0 bases, there was a span of 10 bases. The CDR3 totals 15 residues. The V gene's germline CDR1 is LNHDA and CDR2 SQIVND (reference sequence). CDR3 nucleotide sequence: TGTGCCAGTAGTATTTGGGCAGCTAGCACAGATACGCAGTATTTT. Translation: CASSIWAASTDTQYF.